One sample yielded the 12 T cell receptor beta chains listed below, sequenced in a study of blood T cells in healthy people across ages. Combining a sample-barcoded 5' primer with a J-beta primer mix, a second PCR ran for 7 to 11 cycles. TCRdb recomputed calls from the 5' RACE reads with MiXCR, one row per CDR3 protein. This repertoire shows hundreds of thousands of distinct CDR3 sequences, over 45% found once; its top ten account for roughly 22%. Sequencing was done on a sample of blood. The receptors were sampled from a young man in good health.

This chain links TRBV20-1 with TRBJ2-4, with 7 bases lining up with TRBD1. The DNA end favors TRBJ2-7, so the J call may be wrong. Germline CDR1 reads DFQATT; CDR2 reads SNEGSKA (reference sequence). The CDR3 is 12 residues long. This CDR3 reads CSGRKGGLEQYF. For the CDR3, the DNA is TGCAGTGGCCGAAAAGGGGGCCTCGAGCAGTACTTC.

This clonotype has just a few counts. This chain joins TRBV12-3 or TRBV12-4 and TRBJ1-1; D remains ambiguous. The CDR3 length is 15 residues. The V gene lost 7 bases and the J gene lost 2 bases, with 17 bases spanning the gap. The CDR3 nucleotides are TGTGCCAGCACCCTGATCTCGAAGTTTAACACTGAAGCTTTCTTT. It is translated as CASTLISKFNTEAFF.

This clonotype was observed a single time. The chain joins TRBV5-1 to TRBJ1-5; 11 nucleotides line up with TRBD1. Germline loops: CDR1 SGHRS, CDR2 YFSETQ. Trimming removed 2 bases from V and 1 base from J; junction bases left unmatched: 8. This CDR3 comprises 18 residues. The CDR3 DNA is TGCGCCAGCAGCTTAGGGACAGGGGGGACGGGGAGCAATCAGCCCCAGCATTTT. Translated: CASSLGTGGTGSNQPQHF.

The V gene is TRBV13, the J gene TRBJ2-7; TRBD1 is a possible D gene (5 bases). Trimming pared 5 bases from V and 3 bases from J, leaving 23 bases between. CDR3 size: 17 residues. Looked up from germline, CDR1 is PRHDT and CDR2 is FYEKMQ (reference sequence). The CDR3 sequence: CASSGSTESTPLYEQYF. For the CDR3, the DNA is TGTGCCAGCAGCGGCTCGACAGAAAGCACTCCTCTCTACGAGCAGTACTTC.

The gene calls are TRBV29-1 and TRBJ2-1, with D perhaps matching TRBD1 or TRBD2 (5 bases each). CDR1 SQVTM and CDR2 ANQGSEA come from the germline V gene. Trimming removed 5 bases from V and 5 bases from J, with 13 bases in between. This CDR3 contains 13 residues. CDR3: CSVHGAGNNEQFF. The DNA of the CDR3 is TGCAGCGTTCATGGGGCCGGGAACAATGAGCAGTTCTTC.

J is TRBJ1-1 and V is TRBV25-1; D call uncertain. Trimming took 2 bases from V and 3 from J, leaving 13 bases between them. CDR1 is MGHDK, CDR2 SYGVNS, per germline. This CDR3 comprises 15 residues. The CDR3 bases are TGTGCCAGCAGTGAAAAGGCCGCCAGATACACTGAAGCTTTCTTT. Residues: CASSEKAARYTEAFF.

This clonotype was seen a few times. The rearrangement joins TRBV5-1 to TRBJ2-7, with D uncertain. The germline V gene has CDR1 SGHRS and CDR2 YFSETQ. The V end was cut by 5 bases, the J end by 0 bases, with 9 bases between. CDR3 length: 13 residues. CDR3 sequence (DNA): TGCGCCAGCAGGGGCTCCAGCTCCTACGAGCAGTACTTC. Its translation is CASRGSSSYEQYF.

This chain uses TRBV3-1 with TRBJ2-5; D may be TRBD1 (6 bases). Trimming left V 5 bases short and J 2 bases short, with 15 bases between. Germline assignment: CDR1 LGHDT and CDR2 YNNKEL (reference sequence). The CDR3 consists of 15 residues. DNA for the CDR3: TGTGCCAGCAGCTTCCCCGGGACAAAACAAGAGACCCAGTACTTC. Translated, it gives CASSFPGTKQETQYF.

This clonotype was detected only a few times. The chain joins TRBV20-1 to TRBJ2-7; D may correspond to TRBD1 or TRBD2 (6 bases each). The germline V gene encodes CDR1 DFQATT and CDR2 SNEGSKA (reference sequence). This CDR3 spans 14 amino acids. The V end was cut by 6 bases, the J end by 4 bases, with 19 bases between. Here the CDR3 DNA reads TGCAGTGCCCCGTTATCGGGGGCTAAGTACGAGCAGTACTTC. Translation: CSAPLSGAKYEQYF.

The CDR3 loop is CASSILAGGPRDNEQFF. The CDR3, as DNA: TGTGCCAGCAGCATATTAGCGGGGGGGCCTCGTGACAATGAGCAGTTCTTC. The chain recombines TRBV7-9 with TRBJ2-1; 11 positions agree with TRBD2. The germline gives CDR1 SEHNR, CDR2 FQNEAQ (reference sequence). V was pared by 5 bases and J by 5 bases, with 11 bases of the junction left unmatched. This CDR3 is 17 amino acids long.

The chain joins TRBV6-6 to TRBJ1-5, with unresolved D. V lost 8 bases, J lost 5 bases, and 7 bases lay in between. The germline gives CDR1 MNHNY, CDR2 SVGAGI (reference sequence). CDR3 length equals 11 residues. CDR3 residues: CASGVYQPQHF. For the CDR3, the DNA is TGTGCCAGCGGGGTATATCAGCCCCAGCATTTT.

This clonotype has just a few counts. V gene TRBV4-2 combines with J gene TRBJ2-7; 12 bases align to TRBD2. Germline V gene data show CDR1 as LGHNA and CDR2 as YNFKEQ. The CDR3 covers 17 residues. Losses at the gene ends were 4 bases for V and 6 bases for J; bases not matched to a gene: 13. This CDR3 reads CASSRVGLAGGPPEQYF. As DNA, the CDR3 is TGTGCCAGCAGCCGAGTTGGGCTAGCGGGAGGGCCCCCCGAGCAGTACTTC.